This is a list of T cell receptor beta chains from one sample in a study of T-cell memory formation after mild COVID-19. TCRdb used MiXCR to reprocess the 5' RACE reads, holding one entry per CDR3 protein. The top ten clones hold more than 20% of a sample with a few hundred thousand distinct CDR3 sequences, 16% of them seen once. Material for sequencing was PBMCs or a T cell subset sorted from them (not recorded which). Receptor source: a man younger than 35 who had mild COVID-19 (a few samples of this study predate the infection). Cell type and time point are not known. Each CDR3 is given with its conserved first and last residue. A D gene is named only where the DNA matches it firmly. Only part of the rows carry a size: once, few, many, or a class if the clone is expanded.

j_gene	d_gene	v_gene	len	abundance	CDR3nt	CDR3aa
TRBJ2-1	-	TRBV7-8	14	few	TGTGCCAGCAGCGGTGATTGGTCCTACAATGAGCAGTTCTTC	CASSGDWSYNEQFF
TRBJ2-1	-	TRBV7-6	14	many	TGTGCCAGCAGCTTAGCTCGGGATTTCAACGAGCAGTTCTTC	CASSLARDFNEQFF
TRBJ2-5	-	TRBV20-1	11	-	TGCAGTGCTAGATCCCTAGGGTCCCAGTACTTC	CSARSLGSQYF
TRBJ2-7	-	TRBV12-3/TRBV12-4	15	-	TGTGCCAGCAGTTTAGGTGCCCAGAACAATTACGAGCAGTACTTC	CASSLGAQNNYEQYF
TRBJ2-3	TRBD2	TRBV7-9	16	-	TGTGCCAGCAGCGCCTACGGGGGGGCGGTTGGAGATACGCAGTATTTT	CASSAYGGAVGDTQYF
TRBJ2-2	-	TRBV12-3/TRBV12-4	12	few	TGTGCCAGCAGTGGCTACACCGGGGAGCTGTTTTTT	CASSGYTGELFF
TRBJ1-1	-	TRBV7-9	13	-	TGTGCCAGCAGCACCTACCCTGGCACTGAAGCTTTCTTT	CASSTYPGTEAFF
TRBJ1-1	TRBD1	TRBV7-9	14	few	TGTGCCAGCAGCTCAGACAGGGTGGCCACTGAAGCTTTCTTT	CASSSDRVATEAFF
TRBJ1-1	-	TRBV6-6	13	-	TGTGCCAGCAGTTACAGGGAAGGCTCTGAAGCTTTCTTT	CASSYREGSEAFF
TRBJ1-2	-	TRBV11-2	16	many	TGTGCCAGCAGCTTAATTCAATGGGGCGCTAACTATGGCTACACCTTC	CASSLIQWGANYGYTF
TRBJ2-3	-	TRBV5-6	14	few	TGTGCCAGCGCAAACGGAGGCATCACAGATACGCAGTATTTT	CASANGGITDTQYF
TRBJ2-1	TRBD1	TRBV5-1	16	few	TGCGCCAGCAGCTCACAGGGGGCAGGCTCCTACAATGAGCAGTTCTTC	CASSSQGAGSYNEQFF
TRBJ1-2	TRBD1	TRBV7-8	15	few	TGTGCCAGCAGCTTAATTCCAGGGGGAGGAGATGGCTACACCTTC	CASSLIPGGGDGYTF
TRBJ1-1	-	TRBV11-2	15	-	TGTGCCAGCAGCTTAAGACTCGGGTTGGACACTGAAGCTTTCTTT	CASSLRLGLDTEAFF
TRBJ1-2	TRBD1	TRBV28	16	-	TGTGCCAGCATCCCCGGAAAGGGGGCGTCGGGCTATGGCTACACCTTC	CASIPGKGASGYGYTF
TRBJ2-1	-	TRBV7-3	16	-	TGTGCCAGCAGCTTACGGGCGGGGAGCTCCTACAATGAGCAGTTCTTC	CASSLRAGSSYNEQFF
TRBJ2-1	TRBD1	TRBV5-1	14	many	TGCGCCAGCAGCCGCGGACAGGGTTTTAGTGAGCAGTTCTTC	CASSRGQGFSEQFF
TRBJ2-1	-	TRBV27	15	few	TGTGCCAGCAGTCCACGGGGGAATGCCCCCAATGAGCAGTTCTTC	CASSPRGNAPNEQFF
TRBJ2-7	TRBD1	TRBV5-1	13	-	TGCGCCAGCCGCAAGGGACAGGCCTACGAGCAGTACTTC	CASRKGQAYEQYF
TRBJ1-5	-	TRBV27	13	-	TGTGCCAGCAGCCGCGGGCGGGATCAGCCCCAGCATTTT	CASSRGRDQPQHF
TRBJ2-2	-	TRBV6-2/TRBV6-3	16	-	TGTGCCAGCACCCCAGACCAGCGAGGATGGACCGGGGAGCTGTTTTTT	CASTPDQRGWTGELFF
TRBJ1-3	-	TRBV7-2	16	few	TGTGCCAGCAGCTTAGGCCTGGGACCGGGGGGAAACACCATATATTTT	CASSLGLGPGGNTIYF
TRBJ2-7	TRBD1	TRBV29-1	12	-	TGCAGCGTTGAAGGACAGGGCTACGAGCAGTACTTC	CSVEGQGYEQYF
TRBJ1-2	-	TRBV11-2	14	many	TGTGCCAGCAGCTTAGGGGCGATAAACTATGGCTACACCTTC	CASSLGAINYGYTF
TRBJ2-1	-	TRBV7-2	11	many	TGTGCCAGCAGCTTAGGAAGTGAGCAGTTCTTC	CASSLGSEQFF
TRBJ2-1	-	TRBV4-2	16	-	TGTGCCAGCAGCCAAGAGTTAGCGAGCACTTACAATGAGCAGTTCTTC	CASSQELASTYNEQFF
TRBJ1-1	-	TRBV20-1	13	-	TGCAGTGCTAGAGGGTATGAGGACACTGAAGCTTTCTTT	CSARGYEDTEAFF
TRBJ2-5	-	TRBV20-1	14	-	TGCAGTGCTCCCGGACAGCTCTTGGGGGAGACCCAGTACTTC	CSAPGQLLGETQYF
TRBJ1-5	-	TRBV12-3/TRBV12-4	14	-	TGTGCCAGCAGCCTAGGGGTTTACAATCAGCCCCAGCATTTT	CASSLGVYNQPQHF
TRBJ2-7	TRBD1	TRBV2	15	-	TGTGCCAGCAGTCGAGGGACAGGGGGCCCCCACGAGCAGTACTTC	CASSRGTGGPHEQYF
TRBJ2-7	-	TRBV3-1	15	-	TGTGCCAGCAGCCACTACGCAGGGGCCATGTACGAGCAGTACTTC	CASSHYAGAMYEQYF